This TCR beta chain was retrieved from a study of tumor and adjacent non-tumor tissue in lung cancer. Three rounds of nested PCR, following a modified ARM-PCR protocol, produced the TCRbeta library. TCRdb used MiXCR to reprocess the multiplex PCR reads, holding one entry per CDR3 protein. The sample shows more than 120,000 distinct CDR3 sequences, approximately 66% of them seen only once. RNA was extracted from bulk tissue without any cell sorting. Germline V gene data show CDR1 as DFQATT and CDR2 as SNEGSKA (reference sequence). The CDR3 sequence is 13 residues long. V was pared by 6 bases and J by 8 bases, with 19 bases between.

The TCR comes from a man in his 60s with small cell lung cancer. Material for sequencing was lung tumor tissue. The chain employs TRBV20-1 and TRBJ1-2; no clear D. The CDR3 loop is CSASQTWAIGYTF. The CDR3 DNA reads TGCAGTGCCAGTCAAACATGGGCAATCGGCTACACCTTC.